This TCR beta chain was sequenced during a study of T-cell reconstitution after alpha-beta-depleted transplantation in children. Findings and limits, study-wide: In patients about two months after transplant, alpha-beta T cells reportedly arose from several hundred expanded graft clones.

Unique molecular identifiers tagged the TCRbeta library. TCRdb re-called the PCR reads through MiXCR, storing one row per CDR3 protein. In the table there are 300,000 to 400,000 distinct CDR3 sequences, about 17% of which are singletons. About this clonotype itself: Its antigen is not identified.

This sequence was found in a male patient under 10 years old who had a stem cell transplant for acute lymphoblastic leukemia, so the T cells may come from the graft donor. The source was PBMCs, mostly from graft donor cells, collected 360 days after TCRalphabeta/CD19-depleted stem cell transplant.

This chain's CDR3 is CASSLGQGYGSYEQYF. CDR3 coding DNA: TGTGCCAGCAGCTTAGGGCAGGGGTATGGGTCCTACGAGCAGTACTTC. The gene calls are TRBV11-2 and TRBJ2-7, with D possibly being TRBD1 (6 bases). Trimming removed 1 base from V and 1 base from J, with 14 bases in between. CDR1 SGHAT and CDR2 FQNNGV come from the germline V gene. The CDR3 is 16 residues long.